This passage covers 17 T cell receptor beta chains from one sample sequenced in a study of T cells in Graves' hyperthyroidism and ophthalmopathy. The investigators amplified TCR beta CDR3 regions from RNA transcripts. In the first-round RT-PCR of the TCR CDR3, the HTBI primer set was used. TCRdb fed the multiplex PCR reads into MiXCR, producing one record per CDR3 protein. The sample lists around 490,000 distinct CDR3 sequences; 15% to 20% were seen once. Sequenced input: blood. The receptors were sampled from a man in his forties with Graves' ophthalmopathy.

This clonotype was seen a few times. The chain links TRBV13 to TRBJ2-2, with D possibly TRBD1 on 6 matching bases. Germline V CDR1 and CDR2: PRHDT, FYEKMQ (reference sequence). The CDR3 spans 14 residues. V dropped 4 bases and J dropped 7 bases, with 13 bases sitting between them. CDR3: CASSSNRENGELFF. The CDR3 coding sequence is TGTGCCAGCAGCTCAAACAGGGAAAACGGGGAGCTGTTTTTT.

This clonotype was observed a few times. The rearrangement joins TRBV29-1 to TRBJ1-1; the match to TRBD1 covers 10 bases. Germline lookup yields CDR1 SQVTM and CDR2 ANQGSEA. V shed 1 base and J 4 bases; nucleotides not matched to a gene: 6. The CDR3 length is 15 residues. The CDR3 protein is CSVEGTGGLGTEAFF. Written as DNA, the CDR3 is TGCAGCGTTGAAGGGACAGGGGGTTTGGGCACTGAAGCTTTCTTT.

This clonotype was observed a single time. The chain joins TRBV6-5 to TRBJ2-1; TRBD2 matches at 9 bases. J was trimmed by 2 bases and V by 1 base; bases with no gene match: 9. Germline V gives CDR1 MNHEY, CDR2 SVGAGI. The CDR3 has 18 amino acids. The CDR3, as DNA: TGTGCCAGCAGTTACTTCGACGGAAGACTAGCGGCCTACAATGAGCAGTTCTTC. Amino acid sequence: CASSYFDGRLAAYNEQFF.

The CDR3 is CASSIRPQILDRAPEAFF. The CDR3 DNA reads TGTGCCAGTAGTATCCGCCCCCAGATACTGGACAGGGCCCCTGAAGCTTTCTTT. The V call is TRBV19, the J call TRBJ1-1, with 8 bases lining up with TRBD1. Germline trimming cut 3 bases from V and 6 bases from J; bases unmatched to any gene: 18. CDR1 LNHDA and CDR2 SQIVND come from the germline V gene (reference sequence). The CDR3 loop spans 18 amino acids.

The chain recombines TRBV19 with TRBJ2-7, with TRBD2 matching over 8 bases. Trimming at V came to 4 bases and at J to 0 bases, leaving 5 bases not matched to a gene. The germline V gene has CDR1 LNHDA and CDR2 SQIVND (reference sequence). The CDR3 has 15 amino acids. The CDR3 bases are TGTGCCAGTAGTACCCTCAGCGGGAGCTCCTACGAGCAGTACTTC. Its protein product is CASSTLSGSSYEQYF. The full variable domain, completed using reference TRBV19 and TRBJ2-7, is DGGITQSPKYLFRKEGQNVTLSCEQNLNHDAMYWYRQDPGQGLRLIYYSQIVNDFQKGDIAEGYSVSREKKESFPLTVTSAQKNPTAFYLCASSTLSGSSYEQYFGPGTRLTVT.

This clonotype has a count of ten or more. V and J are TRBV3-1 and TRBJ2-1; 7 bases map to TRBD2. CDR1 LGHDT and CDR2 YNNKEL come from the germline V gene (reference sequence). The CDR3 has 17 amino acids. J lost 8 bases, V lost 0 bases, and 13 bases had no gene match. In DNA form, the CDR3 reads TGTGCCAGCAGCCAAGATCTAGGAGCGGGGCTTAGGGATGAGCAGTTCTTC. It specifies CASSQDLGAGLRDEQFF.

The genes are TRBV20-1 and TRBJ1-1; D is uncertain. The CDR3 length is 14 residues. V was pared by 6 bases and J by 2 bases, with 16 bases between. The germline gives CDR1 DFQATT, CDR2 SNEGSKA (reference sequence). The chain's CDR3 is CSARLGRTNTEAFF. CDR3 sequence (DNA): TGCAGTGCCAGGCTGGGTAGGACTAACACTGAAGCTTTCTTT.

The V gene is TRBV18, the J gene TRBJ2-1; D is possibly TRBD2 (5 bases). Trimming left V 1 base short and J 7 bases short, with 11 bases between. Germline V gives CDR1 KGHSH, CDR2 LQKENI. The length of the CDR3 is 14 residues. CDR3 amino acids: CASSPQVSGNEQFF. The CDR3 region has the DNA TGTGCCAGCTCACCACAGGTCTCGGGGAATGAGCAGTTCTTC.

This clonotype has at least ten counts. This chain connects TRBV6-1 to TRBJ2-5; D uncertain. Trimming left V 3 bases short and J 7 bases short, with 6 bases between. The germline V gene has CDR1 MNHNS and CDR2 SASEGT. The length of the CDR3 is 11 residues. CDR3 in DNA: TGTGCCAGCAGTGACCCCCGGACCCAGTACTTC. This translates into CASSDPRTQYF.

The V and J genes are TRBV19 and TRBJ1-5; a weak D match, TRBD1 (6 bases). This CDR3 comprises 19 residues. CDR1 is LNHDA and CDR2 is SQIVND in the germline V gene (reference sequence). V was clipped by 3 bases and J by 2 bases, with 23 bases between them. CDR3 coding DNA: TGTGCCAGTAGTATTTCTCCCGGGACAAACATTGGGGGCAATCAGCCCCAGCATTTT. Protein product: CASSISPGTNIGGNQPQHF. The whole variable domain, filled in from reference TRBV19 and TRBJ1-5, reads DGGITQSPKYLFRKEGQNVTLSCEQNLNHDAMYWYRQDPGQGLRLIYYSQIVNDFQKGDIAEGYSVSREKKESFPLTVTSAQKNPTAFYLCASSISPGTNIGGNQPQHFGDGTRLSIL.

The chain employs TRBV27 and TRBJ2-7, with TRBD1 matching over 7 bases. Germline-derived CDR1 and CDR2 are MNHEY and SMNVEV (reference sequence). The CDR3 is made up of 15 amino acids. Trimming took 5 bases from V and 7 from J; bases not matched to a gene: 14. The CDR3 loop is CASSPKGLQGWEQYF. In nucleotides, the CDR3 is TGTGCCAGCAGTCCTAAGGGATTACAGGGGTGGGAGCAGTACTTC.

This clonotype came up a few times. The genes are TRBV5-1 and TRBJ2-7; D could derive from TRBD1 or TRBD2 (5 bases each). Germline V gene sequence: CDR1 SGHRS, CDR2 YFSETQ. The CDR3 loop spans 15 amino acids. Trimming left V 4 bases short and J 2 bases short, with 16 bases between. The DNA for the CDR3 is TGCGCCAGCAGCCCCCGGGACGGAAGCCCCTACGAGCAGTACTTC. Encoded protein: CASSPRDGSPYEQYF.

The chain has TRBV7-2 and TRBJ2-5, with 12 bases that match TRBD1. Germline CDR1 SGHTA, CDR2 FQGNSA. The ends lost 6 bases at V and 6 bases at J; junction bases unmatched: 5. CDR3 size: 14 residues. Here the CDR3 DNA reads TGTGCCAGCAGAGGGACAGGGGGCGCGAAGACCCAGTACTTC. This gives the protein CASRGTGGAKTQYF.

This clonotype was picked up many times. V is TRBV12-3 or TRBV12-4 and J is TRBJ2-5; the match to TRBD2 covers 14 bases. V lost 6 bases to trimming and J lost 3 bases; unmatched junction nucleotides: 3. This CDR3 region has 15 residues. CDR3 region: CASRPGLAGEETQYF. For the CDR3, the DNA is TGTGCCAGCAGGCCGGGACTAGCGGGGGAAGAGACCCAGTACTTC.

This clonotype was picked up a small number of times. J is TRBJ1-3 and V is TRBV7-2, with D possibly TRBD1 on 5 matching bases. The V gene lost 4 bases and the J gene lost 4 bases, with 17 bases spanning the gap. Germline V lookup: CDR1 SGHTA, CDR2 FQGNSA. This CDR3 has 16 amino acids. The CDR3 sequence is CASSSTPRAQGNTIYF. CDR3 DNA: TGTGCCAGCAGCTCCACCCCCAGGGCACAGGGAAACACCATATATTTT.

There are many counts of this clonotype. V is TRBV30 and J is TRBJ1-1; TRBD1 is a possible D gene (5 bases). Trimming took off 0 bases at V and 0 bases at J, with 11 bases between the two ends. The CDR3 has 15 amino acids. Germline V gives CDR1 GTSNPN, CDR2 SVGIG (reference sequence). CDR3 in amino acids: CAWSVRKGMNTEAFF. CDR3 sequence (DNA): TGTGCCTGGAGTGTACGGAAGGGGATGAACACTGAAGCTTTCTTT. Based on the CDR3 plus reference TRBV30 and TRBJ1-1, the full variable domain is SQTIHQWPATLVQPVGSPLSLECTVEGTSNPNLYWYRQAAGRGLQLLFYSVGIGQISSEVPQNLSASRPQDRQFILSSKKLLLSDSGFYLCAWSVRKGMNTEAFFGQGTRLTVV.

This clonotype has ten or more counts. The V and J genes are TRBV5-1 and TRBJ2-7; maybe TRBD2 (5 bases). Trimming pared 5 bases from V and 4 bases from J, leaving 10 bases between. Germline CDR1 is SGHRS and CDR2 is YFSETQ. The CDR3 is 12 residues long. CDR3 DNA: TGCGCCAGCAGGGACTGGATATACGAGCAGTACTTC. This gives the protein CASRDWIYEQYF.